A selection of T cell receptor beta chains follows, all from one sample in a study of brain T cells in children with intractable seizures. Assay used: immunoSEQ multiplex PCR; TCRdb lists only in-frame clones, some missing. The data hold about 41,000 clones, with more than 80% observed a single time. This sample comprised peripheral blood, obtained at surgery. The receptors derive from a girl aged 2 to 9 with tuberous sclerosis and intractable seizures. Each CDR3 is given with its conserved first and last residue. D genes are given only for firm matches. Not all rows give a size; the values are once, few, many and, for expanded clones, a class.

TRBV7-3	few	.	TRBJ1-3	TGTGCCAGCAGCGAACGACCGGGGATAGGAAACACCATATATTTT	CASSERPGIGNTIYF
TRBV24-1	.	.	TRBJ1-4	TGTGCCACCAGTCAGGCGGCGGGGGAAAAACTGTTTTTT	CATSQAAGEKLFF
TRBV11-2	.	.	TRBJ2-3	TGTGCCAGCAGCTTAGGGGGGAAGGGCACAGATACGCAGTATTTT	CASSLGGKGTDTQYF
TRBV7-9	.	.	TRBJ1-1	TGTGCCAGCAGCTTAGGAGGACGGATCGACACTGAAGCTTTCTTT	CASSLGGRIDTEAFF
TRBV29-1	.	TRBD1	TRBJ1-2	TGCAGCGTTGAAGATCGGGACAGGTATCCTTATGGCTACACCTTC	CSVEDRDRYPYGYTF
TRBV3-1/TRBV3-2	.	.	TRBJ2-1	TGTGCCAGCAGCCAAGATCTGGCCAGGGCAAATGAGCAGTTCTTC	CASSQDLARANEQFF
TRBV24-1	.	.	TRBJ1-5	TGTGCCACCAGTGATTCCCGCTATCAGCCCCAGCATTTT	CATSDSRYQPQHF
TRBV28	.	.	TRBJ1-1	TGTGCCAGCAGCCCGGGGGGGGCAGGGGAAAGGAAGGCTGAAGCTTTCTTT	CASSPGGAGERKAEAFF
TRBV7-8	.	.	TRBJ1-6	TGTGCCAGCAGCTTAGTGGGTCAGCGGATTGCCTATAATTCACCCCTCCACTTT	CASSLVGQRIAYNSPLHF
TRBV7-3	.	.	TRBJ2-2	TGTGCCAGCAGCTTAAGGATGGCCGGGGAGCTGTTTTTT	CASSLRMAGELFF
TRBV19	.	TRBD1	TRBJ1-2	TGTGCCAGTAGATCCGGCGGGACAGGGGCGGGTGGCTACACCTTC	CASRSGGTGAGGYTF
TRBV6-5	.	.	TRBJ2-5	TGTGCCAGCAGATCCCCGGGGACAGAGACCCAGTACTTC	CASRSPGTETQYF
TRBV6-5	.	.	TRBJ1-1	TGTGCCAGCAATACAGGGATTTCTGAAGCTTTCTTT	CASNTGISEAFF
TRBV5-4	.	TRBD2	TRBJ2-3	TGTGCCAGCAGCTTGGCAGCGGGGGGCACAGATACGCAGTATTTT	CASSLAAGGTDTQYF
TRBV5-6	.	.	TRBJ2-6	TGTGCCAGCAGCTTGGTCCAGGCCCCTTCTGGGGCCAACGTCCTGACTTTC	CASSLVQAPSGANVLTF
TRBV5-4	.	.	TRBJ2-2	TGTGCCAGCAGCTTGCGGAAGGGCGGGGCCACCGGGGAGCTGTTTTTT	CASSLRKGGATGELFF
TRBV7-8	.	.	TRBJ1-2	TGTGCCAGCAGCCCAGGACAGTCCTATGGCTACACCTTC	CASSPGQSYGYTF
TRBV28	.	.	TRBJ1-5	TGTGCCAGCAGTTTAGCAGGAGACAATCAGCCCCAGCATTTT	CASSLAGDNQPQHF
TRBV7-7	once	TRBD1	TRBJ1-4	TGTGCCAGCAGCTTAGGGACAGGGGGCGCGGGTAATGAAAAACTGTTTTTT	CASSLGTGGAGNEKLFF
TRBV5-1	.	.	TRBJ2-1	TGCGCCAGCAGCTTGGTCTCACACAATGAGCAGTTCTTC	CASSLVSHNEQFF
TRBV15	.	.	TRBJ1-2	TGTGCCACCAGCAGAGGGGAGGGCCCTTTGACAGCATTAAAGGGCTACACCTTC	CATSRGEGPLTALKGYTF
TRBV5-6	.	TRBD1	TRBJ1-1	TGTGCCAGCAGCAGCTCAGGGGGCGGGTGGGCTGAAGCTTTCTTT	CASSSSGGGWAEAFF
TRBV7-7	.	.	TRBJ2-2	TGTGCCAGCAGCTTAAGTCTTTGGGGGCCCGGGGAGCTGTTTTTT	CASSLSLWGPGELFF
TRBV7-8	.	.	TRBJ1-2	TGTGCCAGCAGCTACGGGGGCGCGGATTCCGATGGCTACACCTTC	CASSYGGADSDGYTF
TRBV4-1	.	.	TRBJ1-1	TGCGCCAGCAGCCAACCGGGGGTAACTGGGGTGAACACTGAAGCTTTCTTT	CASSQPGVTGVNTEAFF
TRBV21-1	.	.	TRBJ2-3	TGTGCCAGCACTCCAGGGAGGGCGTGGGTTGGTATCACAGATACGCAGTATTTT	CASTPGRAWVGITDTQYF
TRBV5-1	.	TRBD1	TRBJ1-2	TGCGCCAGCAGCTTGGAGGCGCAGGGGGCCGCTGGCTACACCTTC	CASSLEAQGAAGYTF
TRBV7-9	.	.	TRBJ2-4	TGTGCCAGCAGCAGCCAGGAAGATTTAGCCAAAAACATTCAGTACTTC	CASSSQEDLAKNIQYF
TRBV19	.	TRBD2	TRBJ2-1	TGTGCCAGTAGTGGAGGGACTAGCGGTGACGGATACTCCTACAATGAGCAGTTCTTC	CASSGGTSGDGYSYNEQFF
TRBV7-2	.	TRBD1	TRBJ1-2	TGTGCCAGCAGCTCCCTGACAGGGGTTAACTATGGCTACACCTTC	CASSSLTGVNYGYTF
TRBV14	.	.	TRBJ2-3	TGTGCCAGCAGCCAACCACCAGATACGCAGTATTTT	CASSQPPDTQYF
TRBV4-2	.	TRBD1	TRBJ2-4	TGTGCCAGCAGCCAAGATGGTCGTCCGGGACAGGGGAACTTC	CASSQDGRPGQGNF
TRBV3-1/TRBV3-2	.	.	TRBJ2-3	TGTGCCAGCAGCCAAGGATTGACCGGGGTTTGGACAGATACGCAGTATTTT	CASSQGLTGVWTDTQYF
TRBV11-3	once	TRBD2	TRBJ2-1	TGTGCCAGCAGCTTAGAGGCCGTGAGGGAGGGGTTGCATGAGCAGTTCTTC	CASSLEAVREGLHEQFF
TRBV7-2	.	.	TRBJ1-5	TGTGCCAGCAGCCGCCGGGACCGAAATCAGCCCCAGCATTTT	CASSRRDRNQPQHF
TRBV2	.	.	TRBJ2-1	TGTGCCAGCAGTGAAGAGGGCCCCTACAATGAGCAGTTCTTC	CASSEEGPYNEQFF
TRBV28	.	.	TRBJ1-2	TGTGCCAGCAGCCTTATGCGAAATCCTAACTATGGCTACACCTTC	CASSLMRNPNYGYTF
TRBV5-4	.	TRBD1	TRBJ1-6	TGTGCCAGCAGCTTGGGTTCGGACAGGGTCCCTTATAATTCACCCCTCCACTTT	CASSLGSDRVPYNSPLHF
TRBV12-3/TRBV12-4	few	.	TRBJ1-6	TGTGCCAGCAGTTTCCGGACGAATTCACCCCTCCACTTT	CASSFRTNSPLHF
TRBV4-2	.	.	TRBJ1-2	TGTGCCAGCAGCCAAGTCGCGACCGATTCCCTCTATGGCTACACCTTC	CASSQVATDSLYGYTF
TRBV19	.	.	TRBJ1-2	TGTGCCAGTAGTATTCCGGCAGGGAACTATGGCTACACCTTC	CASSIPAGNYGYTF
TRBV30	.	.	TRBJ2-4	TGTGCCTGGAGTGTACCAGAAACCAAAAACATTCAGTACTTC	CAWSVPETKNIQYF
TRBV5-1	.	TRBD1	TRBJ1-3	TGCGCCAGCAGCTTGGGCAGGGGGTTTACTGGAAACACCATATATTTT	CASSLGRGFTGNTIYF
TRBV7-8	.	.	TRBJ2-3	TGTGCCAGCAGCTTACTGTCCGGGGGTGGCACAGATACGCAGTATTTT	CASSLLSGGGTDTQYF
TRBV7-9	.	TRBD2	TRBJ2-1	TGTGCCAGCAGCTTAGCACGGGCGGGGGGACACTACAATGAGCAGTTCTTC	CASSLARAGGHYNEQFF
TRBV18	.	.	TRBJ2-5	TGTGCCAGCTCACCAAGGGGGGCCTTGGGGGACCAGTACTTC	CASSPRGALGDQYF
TRBV23-1	.	.	TRBJ1-1	TGCGCCAGCAGTCAATCGGGGGAGAACACTGAAGCTTTCTTT	CASSQSGENTEAFF
TRBV5-4	.	.	TRBJ1-4	TGTGCCAGCAGCTCAAGGGGGAACAATGAAAAACTGTTTTTT	CASSSRGNNEKLFF
TRBV27	.	.	TRBJ2-3	TGTGCCAGCAGTTTATCGACCAGGGATACGCAGTATTTT	CASSLSTRDTQYF
TRBV7-6	.	TRBD2	TRBJ2-2	TGTGCCAGCAGCTGGAGACTAGCGGGGGGGTATGACACCGGGGAGCTGTTTTTT	CASSWRLAGGYDTGELFF
TRBV5-5	.	.	TRBJ2-2	TGTGCCAGCAGCCCAATTGGGGGGACGAACACCGGGGAGCTGTTTTTT	CASSPIGGTNTGELFF